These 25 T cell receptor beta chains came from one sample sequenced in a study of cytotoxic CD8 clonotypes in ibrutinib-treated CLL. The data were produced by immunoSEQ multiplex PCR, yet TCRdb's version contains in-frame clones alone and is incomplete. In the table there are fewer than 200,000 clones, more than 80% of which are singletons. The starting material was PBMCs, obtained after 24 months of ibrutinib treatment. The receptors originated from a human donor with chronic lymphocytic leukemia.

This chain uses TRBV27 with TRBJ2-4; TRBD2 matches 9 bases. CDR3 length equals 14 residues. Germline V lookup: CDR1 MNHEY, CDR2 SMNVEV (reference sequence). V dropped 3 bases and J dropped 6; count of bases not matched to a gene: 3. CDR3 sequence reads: CASSLAGGVNIQYF. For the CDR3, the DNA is TGTGCCAGCAGTTTGGCGGGGGGGGTAAACATTCAGTACTTC.

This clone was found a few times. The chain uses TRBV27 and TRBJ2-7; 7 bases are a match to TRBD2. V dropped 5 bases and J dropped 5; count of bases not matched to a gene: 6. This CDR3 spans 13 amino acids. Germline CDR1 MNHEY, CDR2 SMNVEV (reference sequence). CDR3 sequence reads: CASSPLGGNEQYF. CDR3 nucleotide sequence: TGTGCCAGCAGTCCCCTCGGGGGGAACGAGCAGTACTTC.

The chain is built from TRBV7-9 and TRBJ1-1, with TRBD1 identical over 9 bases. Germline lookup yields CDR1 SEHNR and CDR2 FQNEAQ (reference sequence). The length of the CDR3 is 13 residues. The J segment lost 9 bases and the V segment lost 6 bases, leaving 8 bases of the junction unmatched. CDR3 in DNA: TGTGCCAGCAGATTCACAGGGGGCCCGCAAGCTTTCTTT. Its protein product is CASRFTGGPQAFF. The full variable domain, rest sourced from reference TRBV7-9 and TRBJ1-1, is DTGVSQNPRHKITKRGQNVTFRCDPISEHNRLYWYRQTLGQGPEFLTYFQNEAQLEKSRLLSDRFSAERPKGSFSTLEIQRTEQGDSAMYLCASRFTGGPQAFFGQGTRLTVV.

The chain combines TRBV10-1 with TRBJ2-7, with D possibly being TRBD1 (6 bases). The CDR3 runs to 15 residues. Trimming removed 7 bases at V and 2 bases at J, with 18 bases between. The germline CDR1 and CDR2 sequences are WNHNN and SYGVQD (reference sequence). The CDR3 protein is CASNLDGKGAYEQYF. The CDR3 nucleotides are TGCGCCAGCAACCTGGACGGGAAGGGGGCCTACGAGCAGTACTTC.

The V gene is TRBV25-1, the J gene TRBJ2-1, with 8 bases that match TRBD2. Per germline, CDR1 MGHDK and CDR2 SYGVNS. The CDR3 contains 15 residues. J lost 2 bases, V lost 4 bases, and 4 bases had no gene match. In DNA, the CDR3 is TGTGCCAGCAGTGGGAATAGCGGGGCCTACAATGAGCAGTTCTTC. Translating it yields CASSGNSGAYNEQFF.

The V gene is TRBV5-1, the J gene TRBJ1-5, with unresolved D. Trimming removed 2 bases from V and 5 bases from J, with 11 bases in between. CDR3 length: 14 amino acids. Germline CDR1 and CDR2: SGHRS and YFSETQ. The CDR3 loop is CASSLSGRDQPQHF. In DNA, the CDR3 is TGCGCCAGCAGCTTAAGTGGGAGGGATCAGCCCCAGCATTTT.

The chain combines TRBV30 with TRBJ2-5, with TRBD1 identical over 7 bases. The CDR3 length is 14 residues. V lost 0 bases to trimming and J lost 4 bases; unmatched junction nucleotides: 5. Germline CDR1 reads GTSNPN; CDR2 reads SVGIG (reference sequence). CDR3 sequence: CAWSVAGTVETQYF. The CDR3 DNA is TGTGCCTGGAGTGTGGCAGGGACAGTAGAGACCCAGTACTTC.

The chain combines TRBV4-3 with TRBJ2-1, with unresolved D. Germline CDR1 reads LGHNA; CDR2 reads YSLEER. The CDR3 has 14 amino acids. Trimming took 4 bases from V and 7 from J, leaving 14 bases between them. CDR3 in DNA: TGCGCCAGCAGCCCACATACTGATTCTAATGAGCAGTTCTTC. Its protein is CASSPHTDSNEQFF.

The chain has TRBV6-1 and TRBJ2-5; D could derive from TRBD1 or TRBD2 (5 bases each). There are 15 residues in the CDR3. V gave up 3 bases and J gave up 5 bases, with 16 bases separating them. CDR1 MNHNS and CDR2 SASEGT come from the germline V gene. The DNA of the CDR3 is TGTGCCAGCAGTGAGCAGGGAGTATATGTGGAGACCCAGTACTTC. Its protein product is CASSEQGVYVETQYF.

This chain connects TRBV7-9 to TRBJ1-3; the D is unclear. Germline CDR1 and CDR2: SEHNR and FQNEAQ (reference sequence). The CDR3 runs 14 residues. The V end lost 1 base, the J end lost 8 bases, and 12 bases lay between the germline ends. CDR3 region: CASSLEGLGHTIYF. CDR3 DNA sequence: TGTGCCAGCAGCTTAGAAGGTTTGGGCCACACCATATATTTT.

CDR3: CASSSVGTEFSGTNTGELFF. As DNA, the CDR3 is TGTGCCAGCAGCTCCGTCGGGACAGAGTTTAGCGGGACGAACACCGGGGAGCTGTTTTTT. The chain links TRBV11-3 to TRBJ2-2, with D perhaps matching TRBD2 (8 bases). Germline-derived CDR1 and CDR2 are SGHNT and YENEEA. The V gene lost 4 bases and the J gene lost 0 bases, with 24 bases spanning the gap. The CDR3 covers 20 residues.

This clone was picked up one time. The CDR3 bases are TGTGCCAGCAGCCAAGATGGGCGGGGGAATCAGCCCCAGCATTTT. Protein sequence: CASSQDGRGNQPQHF. This rearrangement joins TRBV4-2 to TRBJ1-5, with a tentative D call TRBD1 (5 bases). From germline, CDR1 is LGHNA and CDR2 YNFKEQ. V was shortened by 0 bases and J by 4 bases, with 10 bases between the two germline ends. The CDR3 is 15 amino acids.

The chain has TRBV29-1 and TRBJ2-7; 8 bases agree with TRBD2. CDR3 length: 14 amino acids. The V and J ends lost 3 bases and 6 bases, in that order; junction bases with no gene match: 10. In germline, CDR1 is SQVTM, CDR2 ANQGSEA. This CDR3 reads CSVDSGSRMGEQYF. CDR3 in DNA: TGCAGCGTTGACAGCGGGAGCCGGATGGGCGAGCAGTACTTC.

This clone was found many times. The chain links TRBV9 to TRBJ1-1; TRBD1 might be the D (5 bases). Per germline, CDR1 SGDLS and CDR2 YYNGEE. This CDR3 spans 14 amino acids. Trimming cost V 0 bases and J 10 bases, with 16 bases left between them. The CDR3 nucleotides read TGTGCCAGCAGCGTAGATTACGGGGCAAGGGGAGCTTTCTTT. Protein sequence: CASSVDYGARGAFF.

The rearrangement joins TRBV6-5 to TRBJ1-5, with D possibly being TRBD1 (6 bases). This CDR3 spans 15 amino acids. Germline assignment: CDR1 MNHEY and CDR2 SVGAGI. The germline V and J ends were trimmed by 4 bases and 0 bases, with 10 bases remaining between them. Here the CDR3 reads CASSFQGNSNQPQHF. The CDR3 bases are TGTGCCAGCAGTTTCCAGGGGAATAGCAATCAGCCCCAGCATTTT.

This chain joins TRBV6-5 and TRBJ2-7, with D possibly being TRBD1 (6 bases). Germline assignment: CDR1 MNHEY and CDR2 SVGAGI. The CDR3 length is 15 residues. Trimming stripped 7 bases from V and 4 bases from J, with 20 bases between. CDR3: CASMGRGRRFYEQYF. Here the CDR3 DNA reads TGTGCCAGCATGGGCAGGGGTCGCCGATTTTACGAGCAGTACTTC.

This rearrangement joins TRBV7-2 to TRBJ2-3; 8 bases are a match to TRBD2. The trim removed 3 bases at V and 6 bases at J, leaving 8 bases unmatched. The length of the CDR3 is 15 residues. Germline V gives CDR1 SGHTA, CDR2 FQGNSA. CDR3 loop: CASSLGLVGADTQYF. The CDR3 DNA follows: TGTGCCAGCAGCTTGGGACTAGTCGGGGCCGATACGCAGTATTTT.

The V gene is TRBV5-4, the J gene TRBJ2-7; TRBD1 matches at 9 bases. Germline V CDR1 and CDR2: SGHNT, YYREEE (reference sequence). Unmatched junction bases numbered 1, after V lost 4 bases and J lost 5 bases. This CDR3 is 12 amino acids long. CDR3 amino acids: CASSRDRDEQYF. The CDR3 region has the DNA TGTGCCAGCAGCCGGGACAGGGACGAGCAGTACTTC.

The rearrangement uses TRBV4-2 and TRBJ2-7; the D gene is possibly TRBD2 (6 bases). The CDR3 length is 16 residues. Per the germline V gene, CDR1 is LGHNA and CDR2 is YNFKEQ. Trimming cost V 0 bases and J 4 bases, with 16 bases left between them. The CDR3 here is CASSQERSGTLYEQYF. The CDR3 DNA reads TGTGCCAGCAGCCAAGAACGCTCAGGGACTTTATACGAGCAGTACTTC.

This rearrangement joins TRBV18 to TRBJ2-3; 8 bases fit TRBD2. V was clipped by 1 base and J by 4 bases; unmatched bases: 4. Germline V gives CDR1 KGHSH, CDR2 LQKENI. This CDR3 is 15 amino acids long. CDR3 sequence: CASSPQREIADTQYF. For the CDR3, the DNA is TGTGCCAGCTCACCACAGCGGGAGATTGCAGATACGCAGTATTTT.

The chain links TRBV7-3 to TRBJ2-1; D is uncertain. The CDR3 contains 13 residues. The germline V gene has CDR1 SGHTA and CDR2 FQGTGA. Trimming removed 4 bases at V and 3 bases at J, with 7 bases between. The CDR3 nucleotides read TGTGCCAGCAGCTCGGGTCTCTACAATGAGCAGTTCTTC. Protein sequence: CASSSGLYNEQFF. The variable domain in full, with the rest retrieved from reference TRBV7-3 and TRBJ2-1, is GAGVSQTPSNKVTEKGKYVELRCDPISGHTALYWYRQSLGQGPEFLIYFQGTGAADDSGLPNDRFFAVRPEGSVSTLKIQRTERGDSAVYLCASSSGLYNEQFFGPGTRLTVL.

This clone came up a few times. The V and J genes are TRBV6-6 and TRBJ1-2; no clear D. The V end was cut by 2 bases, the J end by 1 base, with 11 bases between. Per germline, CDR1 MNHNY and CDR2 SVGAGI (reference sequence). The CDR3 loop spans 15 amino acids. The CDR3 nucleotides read TGTGCCAGCAGTTACAGGCTGGGTTTTAACTATGGCTACACCTTC. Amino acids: CASSYRLGFNYGYTF.

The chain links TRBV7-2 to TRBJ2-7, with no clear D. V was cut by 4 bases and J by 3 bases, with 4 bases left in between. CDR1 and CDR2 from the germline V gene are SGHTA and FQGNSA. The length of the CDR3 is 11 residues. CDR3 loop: CASSSNYEQYF. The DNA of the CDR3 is TGTGCCAGCAGCTCCAACTACGAGCAGTACTTC.

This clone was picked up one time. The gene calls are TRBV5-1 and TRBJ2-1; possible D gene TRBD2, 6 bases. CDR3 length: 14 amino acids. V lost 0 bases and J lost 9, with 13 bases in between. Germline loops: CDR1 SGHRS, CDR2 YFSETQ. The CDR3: CASSLDWPGSEQFF. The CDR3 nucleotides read TGCGCCAGCAGCTTGGATTGGCCCGGGAGTGAGCAGTTCTTC.

CDR3 bases: TGCGCCAGCAGCTTGGAAGGGGACAATCAGCCCCAGCATTTT. This gives the protein CASSLEGDNQPQHF. V and J are TRBV5-1 and TRBJ1-5, with D perhaps TRBD1 (5 bases). V was cut by 0 bases and J by 3 bases, with 7 bases left in between. This CDR3 region has 14 residues. Germline loops: CDR1 SGHRS, CDR2 YFSETQ.